This T cell receptor beta chain is from a study of lymphopenia after photon versus proton radiotherapy. Regarding the study as a whole: Under photons, naive T cells and diversity fell while effector/memory populations rose.

There are a few counts of this clone. Antigen specificity is unknown. The repertoire was sequenced with immunoSEQ multiplex PCR; TCRdb's copy has only in-frame clones and lacks some. The sample has some 28,000 clones, roughly four fifths seen once. V was cut by 4 bases and J by 11 bases, with 14 bases left in between. Germline lookup yields CDR1 KGHSH and CDR2 LQKENI. The CDR3 is 12 residues long. This sample comprised peripheral blood, obtained from a patient treated with photon-based radiotherapy. The receptor was isolated from a man aged 50-59 years with gastric cancer. The chain carries TRBV18 and TRBJ1-1; D call uncertain. The CDR3 bases are TGTGCCAGCTCACGCGAGAACAGAGGGGCTTTCTTT. It specifies CASSRENRGAFF.